This passage covers 21 T cell receptor beta chains from one sample sequenced in a study of tumor and adjacent non-tumor tissue in lung cancer. TCRbeta libraries were built with three rounds of nested PCR, modified from ARM-PCR. One entry per CDR3 protein, called by TCRdb with MiXCR from the multiplex PCR reads. The data contain about 110,000 distinct CDR3 sequences, approximately 71% of them singletons. RNA was extracted from bulk tissue without any cell sorting. Sequencing was carried out using lung tumor tissue. The receptors were sampled from a woman aged 60 to 75 with non-small cell lung cancer.

Concerning this clonotype itself: The junction departs from the called germline gene at one end, perhaps through a read error. The chain links TRBV6-5 to TRBJ2-7; TRBD1 matches at 9 bases. The CDR3 spans 15 residues. Germline lookup yields CDR1 MNHEY and CDR2 SVGAGI. This CDR3 is CDSSDAGTGIYEQYF. In nucleotides, the CDR3 is TGTGACAGCAGTGACGCCGGGACAGGGATTTACGAGCAGTACTTC.

The CDR3, as DNA: TGCAGTGTGGAATTAAGGGACAGGGGAACAGATACGCAGTATTTT. Protein product: CSVELRDRGTDTQYF. The chain has TRBV29-1 and TRBJ2-3; 10 bases fit TRBD1. Germline CDR1 SQVTM, CDR2 ANQGSEA. CDR3 length: 15 residues.

As regards this clonotype: An end of the junction differs from the germline gene, which may be a read error. The rearrangement joins TRBV11-2 to TRBJ2-3, with 8 nucleotides matching TRBD1. Looked up from germline, CDR1 is SGHAT and CDR2 is FQNNGV. This CDR3 is built from 14 residues. CDR3 in DNA: TGCGCCAGCAGCTCAAACAGGGGGGTAGATACGCAGTATTTT. Its translation is CASSSNRGVDTQYF.

The J gene is TRBJ1-3, the V gene TRBV19; TRBD1 agrees at 10 bases. The CDR3 is 14 residues long. The V and J ends lost 9 bases and 6 bases, in that order; junction bases with no gene match: 8. Per the germline V gene, CDR1 is LNHDA and CDR2 is SQIVND (reference sequence). This CDR3 reads CASVDRGRVNTIYF. CDR3 nucleotides: TGTGCCAGCGTCGACAGGGGGCGAGTAAACACCATATATTTT.

In this sample, this clonotype turned up a few times. The chain is built from TRBV30 and TRBJ2-2; 10 positions match TRBD1. Germline lookup yields CDR1 GTSNPN and CDR2 SVGIG (reference sequence). J lost 4 bases, V lost 6 bases, and 5 bases had no gene match. The CDR3 runs 14 residues. The CDR3 sequence: CACSGTGVTGELFF. CDR3 DNA sequence: TGTGCCTGTTCCGGGACAGGGGTCACCGGGGAGCTGTTTTTT. Based on the CDR3 plus reference TRBV30 and TRBJ2-2, the full variable domain is SQTIHQWPATLVQPVGSPLSLECTVEGTSNPNLYWYRQAAGRGLQLLFYSVGIGQISSEVPQNLSASRPQDRQFILSSKKLLLSDSGFYLCACSGTGVTGELFFGEGSRLTVL.

For the CDR3, the DNA is TGTGCCAGCAGTTTCTCCTGGGCGACCAAAAACATTCAGTACTTC. Residues: CASSFSWATKNIQYF. The chain has TRBV28 and TRBJ2-4; D gene unclear. V lost 3 bases and J 2 bases, leaving 11 bases between the germline ends. The V gene's germline CDR1 is MDHEN and CDR2 SYDVKM. The CDR3 has 15 amino acids. The entire variable domain, with the rest obtained from reference TRBV28 and TRBJ2-4, is as follows: DVKVTQSSRYLVKRTGEKVFLECVQDMDHENMFWYRQDPGLGLRLIYFSYDVKMKEKGDIPEGYSVSREKKERFSLILESASTNQTSMYLCASSFSWATKNIQYFGAGTRLSVL.

The CDR3 sequence: CASSLTGASTDTQYF. The CDR3 region has the DNA TGCGCCAGCAGCTTGACAGGGGCGAGCACAGATACGCAGTATTTT. This chain joins TRBV5-1 and TRBJ2-3; TRBD1 matches 7 bases. V was clipped by 1 base and J by 0 bases; unmatched bases: 2. The CDR3 runs to 15 residues. Germline-derived CDR1 and CDR2 are SGHRS and YFSETQ.

As for this clonotype: A junction end diverges from the germline sequence, so it may reflect a read error. The chain carries TRBV11-2 and TRBJ2-5, with TRBD2 as a possible D gene (5 bases). CDR3 length: 13 residues. The germline V gene encodes CDR1 SGHAT and CDR2 FQNNGV. The CDR3 region has the DNA TGTGCCAGCAGCCCCCTAGCCCGAGAGACCCAGTATTTC. Protein: CASSPLARETQYF.

As for this clonotype: Since a much larger clone is just one base distant, this may be a read error. V and J are TRBV13 and TRBJ2-1; D possibly corresponds to TRBD1 (6 bases). CDR1 PRHDT and CDR2 FYEKMQ come from the germline V gene (reference sequence). This CDR3 comprises 16 residues. Trimming cost V 5 bases and J 9 bases, with 23 bases left between them. In DNA form, the CDR3 reads TGTGCCAGCAGCCTTCCCCGGGGACAACATTTAAGTGAGCAGTTCTTC. This sequence encodes CASSLPRGQHLSEQFF.

Details on this clonotype: A much larger clone lies one base from this, so it may be a read error. The chain recombines TRBV20-1 with TRBJ2-7; the match to TRBD1 covers 12 bases. The CDR3 totals 13 residues. The germline V gene has CDR1 DFQATT and CDR2 SNEGSKA (reference sequence). The CDR3 DNA is TGCAGTGCCCTGGGGACAGGGGGCTACGACCAGTACTTC. Its translation: CSALGTGGYDQYF.

This clonotype was counted only a few times. V usage is TRBV20-1 and J usage is TRBJ2-1, with TRBD2 matching over 12 bases. Trimming took 4 bases from V and 10 from J; bases not matched to a gene: 8. The germline gives CDR1 DFQATT, CDR2 SNEGSKA (reference sequence). The CDR3 is 14 residues long. The CDR3 DNA sequence: TGCAGTGCTATGCGACTAGCGGGAGCAAGGGAGCAGTTCTTC. Its protein product is CSAMRLAGAREQFF.

A word on this clonotype: It may be a read error: a sequence one base away is much more abundant. The chain couples TRBV28 to TRBJ1-2, with unresolved D. Germline loops: CDR1 MDHEN, CDR2 SYDVKM. The CDR3 contains 16 residues. The CDR3: CAGSSPGRDKHYGYTF. The DNA of the CDR3 is TGTGCCGGCAGTTCCCCCGGGAGGGATAAACACTATGGCTACACCTTC.

As regards this clonotype: A read error may account for a junction end that differs from germline. The chain combines TRBV11-2 with TRBJ2-3; D not resolved. The CDR3 consists of 11 residues. Looked up from germline, CDR1 is SGHAT and CDR2 is FQNNGV. CDR3 DNA: TGTACCAACAGTTTAACAGATACACAGTATTTT. As protein: CTNSLTDTQYF.

On this clonotype itself: One end of the junction is discordant with germline, which a read error may explain. V is TRBV20-1 and J is TRBJ1-5; D not certain. From germline, CDR1 is DFQATT and CDR2 SNEGSKA (reference sequence). The CDR3 has 15 residues. CDR3 in DNA: TGCAGTGCTAGAGATACAAAGGCGGAGAATCAGTCCCAGCAATTT. Its protein is CSARDTKAENQSQQF.

Details on this clonotype: One end of the junction fails to match germline, which may point to a read error. The chain links TRBV12-3 or TRBV12-4 to TRBJ2-3; D may be TRBD1 or TRBD2 (6 bases each). The CDR3 consists of 13 residues. This chain's CDR3 is CASTTGGTDTQYF. The CDR3 nucleotides are TGTGCCAGCACGACCGGGGGCACAGATACACAGTATTTT.

V and J are TRBV18 and TRBJ2-7, with D unclear. The CDR3 covers 18 residues. Germline V lookup: CDR1 KGHSH, CDR2 LQKENI. Trimming shortened V by 2 bases and J by 4 bases, and 24 bases separated the two germline ends. The CDR3: CASSPITPNAANDYEQYF. DNA of the CDR3: TGTGCCAGCTCACCAATAACTCCTAATGCGGCGAACGATTACGAGCAGTACTTC.

Concerning this clonotype itself: One base away lies a much larger clone, so this may be a sequencing read error. The rearrangement joins TRBV7-2 to TRBJ2-7; 12 nucleotides agree with TRBD2. This CDR3 is 14 amino acids long. Germline V gives CDR1 SGHTA, CDR2 FQGNSA. This chain's CDR3 is CASRTSGGSYEQHF. The CDR3, as DNA: TGTGCCAGCAGAACTAGCGGGGGGTCCTACGAGCAGCACTTC.

J is TRBJ2-6 and V is TRBV29-1; D is ambiguous. This CDR3 comprises 14 residues. Looked up from germline, CDR1 is SQVTM and CDR2 is ANQGSEA. Trimming shortened V by 3 bases and J by 2 bases, and 8 bases separated the two germline ends. The CDR3 sequence: CSVELGTGANVLTF. CDR3 bases: TGCAGCGTTGAGCTGGGCACTGGGGCCAACGTCCTGACTTTC.

Regarding this clonotype: One end of the junction is discordant with germline, which a read error may explain. The chain links TRBV6-1 to TRBJ1-5; no definite D call. Germline CDR1 is MNHNS and CDR2 is SASEGT. The CDR3 contains 16 residues. This CDR3 reads CASRESQARSNQSQHF. DNA for the CDR3: TGTGCCAGCAGAGAATCCCAGGCGAGGAGCAATCAGTCCCAGCATTTT.

V gene TRBV28 combines with J gene TRBJ2-5, with D perhaps TRBD1 (6 bases). The CDR3 contains 14 residues. Germline CDR1 reads MDHEN; CDR2 reads SYDVKM. The V end was cut by 4 bases, the J end by 10 bases, with 19 bases between. CDR3 residues: CASSSRGHERGQYF. CDR3 DNA sequence: TGTGCCAGCAGTTCCCGGGGACACGAGAGGGGCCAGTACTTC.

This clonotype showed up many times. V and J are TRBV4-2 and TRBJ1-2, with TRBD1 matching 7 bases. The V gene end was trimmed by 1 base and the J gene end by 7 bases; junction bases not matched to a gene: 12. The CDR3 contains 16 residues. Germline CDR1 LGHNA, CDR2 YNFKEQ. CDR3 sequence reads: CASSQAGTVGPVGYTF. The CDR3 region has the DNA TGTGCCAGCAGCCAAGCAGGGACAGTCGGCCCCGTTGGCTACACCTTC.